A selection of T cell receptor beta chains follows, all from one sample in a study of CD8 T cells in ankylosing spondylitis. Each CDR3 protein gets one entry after TCRdb re-called the 5' RACE reads with MiXCR. The data contain 250,000 or so distinct CDR3 sequences, more than 15% of them singletons. Sequencing used blood, either unsorted or a sorted T cell fraction (not recorded which). These receptors were obtained from a male donor with ankylosing spondylitis or in good health (not recorded which). Both conserved end residues are part of each CDR3. Some rows have no size entry. The others give once, few or many, or a class for an expanded clone.

cdr3_length v_call clone_size cdr3_aa
14 TRBV7-9 . CASSVPIGAYEQYF
13 TRBV29-1 few CSVAEGRNSPLHF
15 TRBV10-3 . CAITTLAGSDNEQFF
15 TRBV20-1 many CSASGDRDGQETQYF
18 TRBV14 few CASSQDELETSSLDEQFF
13 TRBV7-9 . CASSPPLGDEQYF
15 TRBV20-1 many CSARDPNLDRGPPNF
15 TRBV6-5 . CASSYVGQNTGELFF
14 TRBV5-1 once CASSGGVNSYGYTF
16 TRBV7-9 . CASSLGPSGYTGELFF
14 TRBV29-1 . CSALTSGGYNEQFF
14 TRBV29-1 many CSVAGRGPYNEQFF
15 TRBV4-3 many CASSQVRDPYNEQFF
16 TRBV20-1 few CSARGRDLEMKYEQYF
13 TRBV29-1 . CSVTLLNTGELFF
13 TRBV27 many CASSLRRAYEQYF
19 TRBV27 once CASSLGSSGRARFYNEQFF
14 TRBV15 . CATSSWAENTEAFF
16 TRBV4-2 . CASSQVELRGTGELFF
14 TRBV29-1 few CSVTGTGSGTEAFF
15 TRBV9 . CASSVSGRADNEQFF
14 TRBV12-3/TRBV12-4 many CASRWTSSYNEQFF
17 TRBV5-1 few CASSGAGTSGSYNEQFF
14 TRBV6-2/TRBV6-3 few CASSYELSYNEQFF
16 TRBV7-3 few CASSLSSSGTYNEQFF
11 TRBV29-1 . CSVGQGAEQYF
15 TRBV12-3/TRBV12-4 few CASSFTDRAGTEAFF
16 TRBV7-8 . CASSWFGTGNTGELFF
14 TRBV4-1 many CASSQDRSRGEQYF
16 TRBV2 . CASSGASGSSYNEQFF
15 TRBV15 few CATSQSRGAGDEQFF
13 TRBV29-1 once CSVALPSRETQYF
16 TRBV11-2 . CASSLKAWGIYNEPFF
16 TRBV28 . CASGTSGSLFFNEQFF
13 TRBV12-3/TRBV12-4 many CASSFGEAYEQYF
14 TRBV3-1 . CTSSQGAGNNEQFF
17 TRBV7-8 few CASSLEWDLRSYNEQFF
12 TRBV10-3 . CAISESSYGYTF
17 TRBV9 many CASSVAPTGGGEDTQYF
15 TRBV7-9 many CASSLGQGMNTEAFF
16 TRBV4-3 few CASSQSRHLGTDTQYF
13 TRBV24-1 . CATSDSKYNEQFF
15 TRBV6-2/TRBV6-3 few CASTTGTGNYNEQFF
14 TRBV7-9 many CASSPQVSGGPQHF
16 TRBV5-8 few CASNKAGQGSYNEQFF
14 TRBV7-3 many CARDTLLPNYGYTF
14 TRBV20-1 . CSASSWVAKETQYF
15 TRBV13 few CASSLLAGEDYEQYF
15 TRBV7-9 few CASSASGRAGNEQFF